A selection of T cell receptor beta chains follows, all from one sample in a study of blood T cells in healthy people across ages. One entry per CDR3 protein results from TCRdb running MiXCR on the 5' RACE reads. There are around 1,500,000 distinct CDR3 sequences in the sample; approximately 30% occur only once, and approximately 7.7% lies in the top ten. The sample comprised blood. The receptors derive from a woman aged 30 to 39 in good health. Both conserved end residues are part of each CDR3. The D gene is left open where the match is weak. Size is stated for part of the rows, as once, few or many counts, or as a class when the clone is expanded.

CDR3: CASSPGPLADTGELFF
DNA: TGCGCCAGCAGCCCAGGGCCGCTAGCAGACACCGGGGAGCTGTTTTTT
D: .
V: TRBV4-1
size: few
J: TRBJ2-2

CDR3: CASSLISSTSYEQYF
DNA: TGTGCCAGCAGCTTAATAAGTTCGACTAGTTACGAGCAGTACTTC
D: .
V: TRBV13
size: .
J: TRBJ2-7

CDR3: CASSLRDTVPNYGYTF
DNA: TGTGCCAGCAGCTTACGGGACACCGTGCCTAACTATGGCTACACCTTC
D: .
V: TRBV13
size: once
J: TRBJ1-2

CDR3: CASSSTGLSEQYF
DNA: TGTGCCAGCAGCTCGACAGGGTTGAGCGAGCAGTACTTC
D: TRBD1
V: TRBV11-2
size: .
J: TRBJ2-7

CDR3: CASRRTSGRLDSETQYF
DNA: TGTGCCAGCAGGAGGACTAGCGGGAGGCTGGACTCGGAGACCCAGTACTTC
D: TRBD2
V: TRBV12-3/TRBV12-4
size: few
J: TRBJ2-5

CDR3: CASSLFTRGYDYGYTF
DNA: TGTGCCAGCAGTTTGTTTACTAGGGGATACGACTATGGCTACACCTTC
D: .
V: TRBV12-3/TRBV12-4
size: .
J: TRBJ1-2

CDR3: CASSLRVNTGELFF
DNA: TGTGCTAGCAGTCTCAGGGTAAACACCGGGGAGCTGTTTTTT
D: .
V: TRBV28
size: few
J: TRBJ2-2

CDR3: CASSQYYAGQGEQFF
DNA: TGCGCCAGCAGCCAATATTACGCAGGGCAGGGTGAGCAGTTCTTC
D: .
V: TRBV4-1
size: few
J: TRBJ2-1

CDR3: CASSFAPPTGELFF
DNA: TGCGCCAGCAGCTTCGCGCCACCCACCGGGGAGCTGTTTTTT
D: .
V: TRBV5-1
size: few
J: TRBJ2-2

CDR3: CADTGGLSYEQYF
DNA: TGTGCCGACACGGGGGGGCTCTCCTACGAGCAGTACTTC
D: TRBD2
V: TRBV27
size: .
J: TRBJ2-7

CDR3: CASSRTLWEQYF
DNA: TGTGCCAGCAGTCGGACCCTTTGGGAGCAGTACTTC
D: .
V: TRBV6-2/TRBV6-3
size: few
J: TRBJ2-5

CDR3: CASSYPDNYEQYF
DNA: TGTGCCAGCAGCTACCCAGACAACTACGAGCAGTACTTC
D: .
V: TRBV11-2
size: many
J: TRBJ2-7

CDR3: CATSRDLGRSEAFF
DNA: TGTGCCACCAGCAGAGATCTGGGCAGGTCTGAAGCTTTCTTT
D: .
V: TRBV15
size: .
J: TRBJ1-1

CDR3: CASSLQGAAGDTQYF
DNA: TGTGCCAGCAGCCTACAGGGGGCTGCGGGAGATACGCAGTATTTT
D: TRBD1
V: TRBV3-1
size: few
J: TRBJ2-3

CDR3: CASSFGLDTNTQYF
DNA: TGCGCCAGCAGCTTCGGACTAGACACAAATACGCAGTATTTT
D: TRBD2
V: TRBV5-1
size: few
J: TRBJ2-3

CDR3: CARSAPGTEAFF
DNA: TGTGCCAGATCAGCCCCCGGCACTGAAGCTTTCTTT
D: .
V: TRBV2
size: .
J: TRBJ1-1

CDR3: CSVAGTSDQETQYF
DNA: TGCAGCGTTGCCGGGACTAGCGATCAAGAGACCCAGTACTTC
D: TRBD2
V: TRBV29-1
size: many
J: TRBJ2-5

CDR3: CASSPYGQGLPSGNTIYF
DNA: TGTGCCAGCAGCCCATATGGACAGGGCCTCCCCTCTGGAAACACCATATATTTT
D: TRBD1
V: TRBV7-9
size: .
J: TRBJ1-3

CDR3: CASSVERGAYNEQFF
DNA: TGTGCCAGCAGCGTAGAGAGGGGGGCCTACAATGAGCAGTTCTTC
D: .
V: TRBV9
size: .
J: TRBJ2-1

CDR3: CASSLYSGRSNEQFF
DNA: TGTGCCAGCAGTCTATATAGCGGGAGATCGAATGAGCAGTTCTTC
D: TRBD2
V: TRBV6-5
size: few
J: TRBJ2-1

CDR3: CASSLNAGQGAHEQYF
DNA: TGTGCCAGCAGCCTGAACGCGGGACAGGGGGCTCACGAGCAGTACTTC
D: TRBD1
V: TRBV7-9
size: .
J: TRBJ2-7

CDR3: CASSPGVNQPQHF
DNA: TGTGCCAGCAGCCCAGGGGTGAATCAGCCCCAGCATTTT
D: .
V: TRBV18
size: many
J: TRBJ1-5

CDR3: CSARAGGAKNIQYF
DNA: TGCAGTGCTAGGGCTGGGGGAGCCAAAAACATTCAGTACTTC
D: .
V: TRBV20-1
size: many
J: TRBJ2-4

CDR3: CASSPIAGTETQYF
DNA: TGCGCCAGCTCTCCGATCGCAGGGACGGAGACCCAGTACTTC
D: .
V: TRBV5-1
size: .
J: TRBJ2-5

CDR3: CASRTGGGETRYF
DNA: TGTGCCAGCAGAACAGGGGGCGGGGAGACCCGGTACTTC
D: TRBD1
V: TRBV28
size: .
J: TRBJ2-7

CDR3: CASTPGFANTGELFF
DNA: TGTGCCAGCACCCCCGGGTTCGCGAACACCGGGGAGCTGTTTTTT
D: .
V: TRBV12-3/TRBV12-4
size: .
J: TRBJ2-2

CDR3: CASSLAEGTDINYGYTF
DNA: TGCGCCAGCAGCTTGGCCGAGGGGACAGATATTAACTATGGCTACACCTTC
D: TRBD1
V: TRBV5-1
size: .
J: TRBJ1-2

CDR3: CASSYSVRVEQYF
DNA: TGTGCCAGCAGTTACTCGGTCAGGGTCGAGCAGTACTTC
D: .
V: TRBV6-6
size: many
J: TRBJ2-7

CDR3: CSVDKGTSGRAGYLFF
DNA: TGCAGCGTTGATAAGGGGACTAGCGGGAGGGCCGGGTATCTGTTCTTC
D: TRBD2
V: TRBV29-1
size: few
J: TRBJ2-1

CDR3: CASSLESLAGLRAYNEQFF
DNA: TGTGCCAGCAGTTTAGAGTCTTTGGCAGGTCTAAGGGCCTACAATGAGCAGTTCTTC
D: .
V: TRBV12-3/TRBV12-4
size: few
J: TRBJ2-1

CDR3: CASSDGTGRQETQYF
DNA: TGTGCCAGCAGTGACGGGACAGGCAGACAAGAGACCCAGTACTTC
D: TRBD1
V: TRBV2
size: .
J: TRBJ2-5

CDR3: CASAPGRTDTQYF
DNA: TGTGCCAGCGCCCCAGGGAGGACAGATACGCAGTATTTT
D: .
V: TRBV2
size: .
J: TRBJ2-3

CDR3: CASSSGGTGDTGELFF
DNA: TGCGCCAGCAGTTCCGGGGGGACAGGGGACACCGGGGAGCTGTTTTTT
D: TRBD1
V: TRBV28
size: .
J: TRBJ2-2

CDR3: CAGSFLRTGKTDTQYF
DNA: TGTGCCGGCAGTTTTTTAAGGACAGGGAAGACAGATACGCAGTATTTT
D: TRBD1
V: TRBV12-3/TRBV12-4
size: .
J: TRBJ2-3

CDR3: CATSRVGDRKNEQYF
DNA: TGTGCCACCAGCAGAGTCGGGGATAGAAAGAACGAGCAGTACTTC
D: .
V: TRBV15
size: many
J: TRBJ2-7

CDR3: CASPSGGSNDQFF
DNA: TGTGCCAGCCCTAGCGGGGGGTCGAATGATCAGTTCTTC
D: TRBD2
V: TRBV24-1
size: .
J: TRBJ2-1

CDR3: CASSPFLSYNRKGQGMNTEAFF
DNA: TGCGCCAGCAGCCCATTTCTCTCATACAATCGAAAAGGACAGGGAATGAACACTGAAGCTTTCTTT
D: TRBD1
V: TRBV5-1
size: .
J: TRBJ1-1

CDR3: CASSPAPGTSGGYYNEQFF
DNA: TGTGCCAGCAGTCCCGCCCCTGGGACTAGCGGGGGGTACTACAATGAGCAGTTCTTC
D: TRBD2
V: TRBV12-3/TRBV12-4
size: few
J: TRBJ2-1

CDR3: CASSQEGGVETQYF
DNA: TGTGCCAGCAGCCAAGAGGGCGGGGTAGAGACCCAGTACTTC
D: .
V: TRBV3-1
size: .
J: TRBJ2-5

CDR3: CSAPSGGPSYEQYF
DNA: TGCAGTGCTCCCAGCGGGGGGCCCTCCTACGAGCAGTACTTC
D: TRBD2
V: TRBV20-1
size: many
J: TRBJ2-7

CDR3: CASSTPGTAVGGTGELFF
DNA: TGTGCCAGCAGTACCCCAGGGACAGCGGTTGGAGGCACCGGGGAGCTGTTTTTT
D: TRBD1
V: TRBV7-9
size: .
J: TRBJ2-2

CDR3: CAGSPSSQSGNSPLHF
DNA: TGTGCCGGCTCACCTTCTTCGCAATCTGGCAATTCACCCCTCCACTTT
D: .
V: TRBV18
size: .
J: TRBJ1-6

CDR3: CSASPGLAGETQYF
DNA: TGCAGTGCTTCCCCGGGACTAGCGGGAGAGACCCAGTACTTC
D: TRBD2
V: TRBV20-1
size: .
J: TRBJ2-5

CDR3: CASSLATSGKETQFF
DNA: TGCGCCAGCAGCTTGGCCACTAGCGGAAAAGAGACCCAGTTCTTC
D: TRBD2
V: TRBV5-1
size: .
J: TRBJ2-1

CDR3: CASSLTGTGYEKLFF
DNA: TGTGCCAGCAGCTTAACCGGGACAGGGTATGAAAAACTGTTTTTT
D: TRBD1
V: TRBV12-3/TRBV12-4
size: .
J: TRBJ1-4

CDR3: CASSFVGASWITDTQYF
DNA: TGTGCCAGCAGCTTTGTAGGGGCTAGTTGGATCACAGATACGCAGTATTTT
D: .
V: TRBV7-2
size: .
J: TRBJ2-3

CDR3: CASSVAESTDTQYF
DNA: TGTGCCAGCAGCGTAGCGGAAAGCACAGATACGCAGTATTTT
D: .
V: TRBV7-2
size: many
J: TRBJ2-3

CDR3: CATAGPGGEKRFF
DNA: TGTGCCACCGCGGGACCTGGAGGTGAAAAACGGTTTTTT
D: .
V: TRBV6-6
size: .
J: TRBJ1-4

CDR3: CSAREAGNYGYTF
DNA: TGCAGTGCTAGAGAGGCAGGGAACTATGGCTACACCTTC
D: .
V: TRBV20-1
size: many
J: TRBJ1-2

CDR3: CSALIAGDSYNEQFF
DNA: TGCAGTGCCCTCATAGCGGGAGACTCCTACAATGAGCAGTTCTTC
D: TRBD2
V: TRBV20-1
size: many
J: TRBJ2-1

CDR3: CASSPAGGSTYEQYF
DNA: TGCGCCAGCAGCCCGGCAGGAGGGAGCACTTACGAGCAGTACTTC
D: .
V: TRBV5-1
size: .
J: TRBJ2-7

CDR3: CATSSWTDLRVGANVLTF
DNA: TGTGCCACCAGCAGCTGGACGGACCTCCGTGTTGGGGCCAACGTCCTGACTTTC
D: .
V: TRBV15
size: few
J: TRBJ2-6